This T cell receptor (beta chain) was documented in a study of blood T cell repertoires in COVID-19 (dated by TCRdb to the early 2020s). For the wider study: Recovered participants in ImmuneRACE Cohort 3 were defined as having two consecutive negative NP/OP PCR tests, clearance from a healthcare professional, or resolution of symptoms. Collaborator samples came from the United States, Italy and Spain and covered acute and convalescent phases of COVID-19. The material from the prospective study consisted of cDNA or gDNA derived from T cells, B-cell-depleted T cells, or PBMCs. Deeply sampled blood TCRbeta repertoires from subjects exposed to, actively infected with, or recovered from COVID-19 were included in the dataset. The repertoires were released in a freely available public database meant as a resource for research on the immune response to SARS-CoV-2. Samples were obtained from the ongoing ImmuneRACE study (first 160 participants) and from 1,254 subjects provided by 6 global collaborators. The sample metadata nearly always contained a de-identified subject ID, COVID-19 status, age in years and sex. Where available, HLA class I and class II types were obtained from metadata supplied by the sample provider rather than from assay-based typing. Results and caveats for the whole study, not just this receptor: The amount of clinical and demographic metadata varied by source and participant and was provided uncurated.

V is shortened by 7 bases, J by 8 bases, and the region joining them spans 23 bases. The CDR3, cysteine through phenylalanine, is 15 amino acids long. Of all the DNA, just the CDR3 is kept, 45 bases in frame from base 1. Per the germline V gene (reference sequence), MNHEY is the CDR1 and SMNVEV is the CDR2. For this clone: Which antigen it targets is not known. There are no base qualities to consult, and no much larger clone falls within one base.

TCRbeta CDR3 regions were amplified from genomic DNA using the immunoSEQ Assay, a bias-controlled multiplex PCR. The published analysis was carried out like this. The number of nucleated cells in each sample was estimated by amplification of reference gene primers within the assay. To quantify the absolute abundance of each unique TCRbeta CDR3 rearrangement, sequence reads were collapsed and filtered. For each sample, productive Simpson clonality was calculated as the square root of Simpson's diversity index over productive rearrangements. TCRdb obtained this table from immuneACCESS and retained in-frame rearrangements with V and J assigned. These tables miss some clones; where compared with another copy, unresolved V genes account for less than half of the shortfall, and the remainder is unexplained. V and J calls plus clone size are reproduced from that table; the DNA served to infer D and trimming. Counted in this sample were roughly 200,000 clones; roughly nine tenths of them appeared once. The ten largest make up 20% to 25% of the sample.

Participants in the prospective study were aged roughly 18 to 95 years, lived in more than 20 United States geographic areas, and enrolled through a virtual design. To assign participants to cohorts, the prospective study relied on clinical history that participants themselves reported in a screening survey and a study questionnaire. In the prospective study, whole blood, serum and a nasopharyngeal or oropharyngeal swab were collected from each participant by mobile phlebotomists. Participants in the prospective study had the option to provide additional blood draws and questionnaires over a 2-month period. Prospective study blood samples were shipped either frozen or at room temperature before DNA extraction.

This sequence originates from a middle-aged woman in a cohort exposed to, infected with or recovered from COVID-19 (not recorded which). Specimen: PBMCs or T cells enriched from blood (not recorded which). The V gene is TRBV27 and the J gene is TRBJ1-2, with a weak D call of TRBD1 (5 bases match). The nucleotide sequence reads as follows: TGTGCCAGCAATCCTTCAGGGAGCATACGGGAGGGCTACACCTTC. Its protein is CASNPSGSIREGYTF.